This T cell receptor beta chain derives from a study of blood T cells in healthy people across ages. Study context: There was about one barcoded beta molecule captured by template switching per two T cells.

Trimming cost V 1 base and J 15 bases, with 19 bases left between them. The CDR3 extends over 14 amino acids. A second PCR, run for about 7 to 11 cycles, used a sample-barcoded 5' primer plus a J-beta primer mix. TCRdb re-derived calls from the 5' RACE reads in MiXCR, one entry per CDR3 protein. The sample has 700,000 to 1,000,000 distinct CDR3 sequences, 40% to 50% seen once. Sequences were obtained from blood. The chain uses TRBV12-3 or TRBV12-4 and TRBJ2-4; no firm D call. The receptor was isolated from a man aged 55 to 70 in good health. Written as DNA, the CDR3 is TGTGCCAGCAGTTTAGTAGGGTCCATTTCGGAGCGGTACTTC. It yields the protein CASSLVGSISERYF.